These 17 T cell receptor beta chains were sequenced from one sample in a study of read filtering for tumor transcriptome and immune sequencing. The library was built from about 400 ng RNA with molecular barcoded adaptors for alpha/delta and beta/gamma chains. TCRdb re-derived calls from the reads in MiXCR, one entry per CDR3 protein. The sample records more than 55,000 distinct CDR3 sequences, about 20% being singletons. Sequencing was done on a sample of a population of CD138-negative cells sorted from bone marrow. The receptors come from a donor at least 40 years old with multiple myeloma.

A word on this clonotype: This likely stems from a read error, as it lies one base from a far larger clone. The V gene is TRBV11-2, the J gene TRBJ2-1; 10 nucleotides agree with TRBD1. The CDR3 spans 14 residues. The V gene's germline CDR1 is SGHAT and CDR2 FQNNGV. CDR3 sequence reads: CASSRWDRGNERFF. CDR3 nucleotides: TGTGCCAGCAGCCGCTGGGACAGGGGTAATGAGCGGTTCTTC.

In regard to this clonotype: A much larger clone lies one base from this, so it may be a read error. The conserved closing phenylalanine or tryptophan is absent in this CDR3, likely reflecting a read error. The genes are TRBV12-3 or TRBV12-4 and TRBJ1-2, with 10 bases that match TRBD1. The CDR3 contains 17 residues. Trimming at V came to 6 bases and at J to 6 bases, leaving 16 bases not matched to a gene. The CDR3 here is CASRHRWDRGRGDGYTS. The CDR3 DNA sequence: TGTGCCAGCAGGCACCGGTGGGACAGGGGTAGAGGTGATGGCTACACCTCC.

This clonotype was seen repeatedly, ten times or more. This sequence joins TRBV5-1 and TRBJ2-3; TRBD2 matches 8 bases. The length of the CDR3 is 15 residues. The germline V gene encodes CDR1 SGHRS and CDR2 YFSETQ. V lost 3 bases to trimming and J lost 6 bases; unmatched junction nucleotides: 9. The CDR3 DNA follows: TGCGCCAGCAGCTCTACCGGGACTAGGTACGATACGCAGTATTTT. As protein: CASSSTGTRYDTQYF.

V is TRBV25-1 and J is TRBJ1-5; the D gene is possibly TRBD1 (5 bases). Per germline, CDR1 MGHDK and CDR2 SYGVNS. The CDR3 length is 13 residues. With 0 bases removed from V and 9 bases from J, the gap between germline ends came to 9 bases. CDR3 loop: CASSEYQGGPQHF. In DNA, the CDR3 is TGTGCCAGCAGTGAATATCAGGGAGGGCCCCAGCATTTT. Together with reference TRBV25-1 and TRBJ1-5, the CDR3 gives the full variable domain: EADIYQTPRYLVIGTGKKITLECSQTMGHDKMYWYQQDPGMELHLIHYSYGVNSTEKGDLSSESTVSRIRTEHFPLTLESARPSHTSQYLCASSEYQGGPQHFGDGTRLSIL.

Many counts were recorded for this clonotype. The chain joins TRBV2 to TRBJ2-1, with D unresolved. The length of the CDR3 is 11 residues. With 6 bases removed from V and 8 bases from J, the gap between germline ends came to 8 bases. Germline-derived CDR1 and CDR2 are SNHLY and FYNNEI. CDR3 in amino acids: CASRGYDEQFF. The CDR3 region has the DNA TGTGCCAGCAGGGGGTACGATGAGCAGTTCTTC.

The V and J genes are TRBV3-1 and TRBJ2-7; 8 bases fit TRBD1. CDR3 length: 15 amino acids. Germline lookup yields CDR1 LGHDT and CDR2 YNNKEL (reference sequence). V lost 5 bases, J lost 3 bases, and 9 bases stayed unmatched. The CDR3 nucleotides read TGTGCCAGCAGCGCCCGACAGGGGTCCTTCTACGAGCAGTACTTC. It is translated as CASSARQGSFYEQYF.

Many counts were recorded for this clonotype. J is TRBJ2-5 and V is TRBV5-1; 7 bases are shared with TRBD2. The V gene's germline CDR1 is SGHRS and CDR2 YFSETQ. The CDR3 length is 15 residues. With V trimmed by 3 bases and J by 2 bases, 7 bases remained unmatched. CDR3 DNA sequence: TGCGCCAGCAGCTACGGGCGGGGGATGCAAGAGACCCAGTACTTC. As protein: CASSYGRGMQETQYF.

This clonotype has at least ten counts. This sequence joins TRBV28 and TRBJ1-4; possibly TRBD1 for D (6 bases). Germline V gene sequence: CDR1 MDHEN, CDR2 SYDVKM. Trimming took 3 bases from V and 5 from J, leaving 13 bases between them. The CDR3 covers 15 residues. Written as DNA, the CDR3 is TGTGCCAGCAGTTTGGGGCACGGGGGCAATGAAAAACTGTTTTTT. Translation: CASSLGHGGNEKLFF.

A remark on this clonotype: Possible read error: a much larger clone is one base away. The J gene is TRBJ2-5, the V gene TRBV7-9, with no clear D. This CDR3 is 13 amino acids long. The V gene's germline CDR1 is SEHNR and CDR2 FQNEAQ (reference sequence). CDR3 amino acids: CASSFLQQEAQYF. Here the CDR3 DNA reads TGTGCCAGCAGCTTTTTACAGCAAGAGGCCCAGTACTTC.

This clonotype showed up many times. The chain joins TRBV20-1 to TRBJ2-5, with D possibly being TRBD1 or TRBD2 (5 bases each). CDR1 DFQATT and CDR2 SNEGSKA come from the germline V gene (reference sequence). CDR3 length: 11 amino acids. Deletions cut 5 bases from V and 4 bases from J, with 8 bases between. Here the CDR3 reads CSAWGIETQYF. In nucleotides, the CDR3 is TGCAGTGCTTGGGGGATAGAGACCCAGTACTTC.

Points on this clonotype: A much larger clone lies a single base off, so this may be a read error. The CDR3 here is CASSPPRAASSTDTQYF. The CDR3, as DNA: TGTGCCAGCAGCCCCCCGAGAGCGGCCTCTAGCACAGATACGCAGTATTTT. The chain carries TRBV7-9 and TRBJ2-3; D perhaps matches TRBD2 (5 bases). The CDR3 runs to 17 residues. The V gene lost 5 bases and the J gene lost 0 bases, with 18 bases spanning the gap. Germline CDR1 SEHNR, CDR2 FQNEAQ (reference sequence). Looking up the rest from reference TRBV7-9 and TRBJ2-3 gives the full variable domain: DTGVSQNPRHKITKRGQNVTFRCDPISEHNRLYWYRQTLGQGPEFLTYFQNEAQLEKSRLLSDRFSAERPKGSFSTLEIQRTEQGDSAMYLCASSPPRAASSTDTQYFGPGTRLTVL.

Only a few counts were recorded for this clonotype. This chain uses TRBV9 with TRBJ1-2; 9 bases fit TRBD1. Germline V gene lookup returns CDR1 SGDLS and CDR2 YYNGEE. This CDR3 has 17 amino acids. After removal of 0 bases from V and 7 bases from J, the junction contained 13 bases not matched to a gene. The CDR3 sequence: CASSVEAGQGNGVGYTF. In nucleotides, the CDR3 is TGTGCCAGCAGCGTAGAAGCGGGACAGGGAAATGGTGTTGGCTACACCTTC. The variable domain in full, completed from reference TRBV9 and TRBJ1-2, reads DSGVTQTPKHLITATGQRVTLRCSPRSGDLSVYWYQQSLDQGLQFLIQYYNGEERAKGNILERFSAQQFPDLHSELNLSSLELGDSALYFCASSVEAGQGNGVGYTFGSGTRLTVV.

This clonotype was seen ten or more times. This sequence joins TRBV29-1 and TRBJ1-1, with D possibly matching TRBD1 (5 bases). The CDR3 has 12 residues. Looked up from germline, CDR1 is SQVTM and CDR2 is ANQGSEA. V was pared by 7 bases and J by 7 bases, with 16 bases between. Written as DNA, the CDR3 is TGCAGCGGCCGACAGTCTTTTGGTGAAGCTTTCTTT. Amino acid sequence: CSGRQSFGEAFF.

This clonotype was recorded many times. The rearrangement uses TRBV23-1 and TRBJ1-5; D is uncertain. TRBV23-1 is classed as an ORF, of uncertain function. CDR3 size: 17 residues. V was pared by 0 bases and J by 0 bases, with 12 bases between. CDR3 in amino acids: CASSQSRGGISNQPQHF. The CDR3 DNA sequence: TGCGCCAGCAGTCAATCCCGAGGCGGGATTAGCAATCAGCCCCAGCATTTT.

In its sample, this clonotype was seen many times. The V call is TRBV27, the J call TRBJ1-4; the D is unclear. The CDR3 extends over 15 amino acids. Looked up from germline, CDR1 is MNHEY and CDR2 is SMNVEV (reference sequence). V was clipped by 2 bases and J by 5 bases, with 12 bases between them. In DNA form, the CDR3 reads TGTGCCAGCAGTTTACTTCCGGGCCAGAATGAAAAACTGTTTTTT. The encoded protein is CASSLLPGQNEKLFF. The full variable domain, with the rest looked up from reference TRBV27 and TRBJ1-4, is EAQVTQNPRYLITVTGKKLTVTCSQNMNHEYMSWYRQDPGLGLRQIYYSMNVEVTDKGDVPEGYKVSRKEKRNFPLILESPSPNQTSLYFCASSLLPGQNEKLFFGSGTQLSVL.

This clonotype was detected many times. The CDR3 nucleotides are TGTGCCAGCAGTCCCTCCCCCCCCAGAGGGGCCTATGGCTACACCTTC. It encodes CASSPSPPRGAYGYTF. The gene calls are TRBV28 and TRBJ1-2; a weak D match, TRBD1 (5 bases). The CDR3 extends over 16 amino acids. CDR1 MDHEN and CDR2 SYDVKM come from the germline V gene. V was cut by 5 bases and J by 4 bases, with 20 bases left in between.

Many counts were recorded for this clonotype. The J gene is TRBJ2-3, the V gene TRBV29-1; D possibly matches TRBD1 or TRBD2 (5 bases each). Trimming stripped 6 bases from V and 2 bases from J, with 21 bases between. CDR1 SQVTM and CDR2 ANQGSEA come from the germline V gene. The CDR3 loop spans 16 amino acids. The CDR3 DNA reads as TGCAGCGTGGGGAGACCCGGGACGATGTTCACAGATACGCAGTATTTT. Encoded protein: CSVGRPGTMFTDTQYF.